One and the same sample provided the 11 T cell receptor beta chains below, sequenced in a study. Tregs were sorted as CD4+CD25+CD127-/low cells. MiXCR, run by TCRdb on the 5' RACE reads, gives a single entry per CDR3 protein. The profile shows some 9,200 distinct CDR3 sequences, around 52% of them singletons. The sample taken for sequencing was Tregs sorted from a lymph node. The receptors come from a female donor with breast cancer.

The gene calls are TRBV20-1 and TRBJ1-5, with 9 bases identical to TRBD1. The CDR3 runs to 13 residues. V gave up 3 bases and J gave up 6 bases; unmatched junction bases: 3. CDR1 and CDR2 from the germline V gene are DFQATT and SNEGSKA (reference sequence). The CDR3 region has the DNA TGCAGTGCTAGTTACAGGGGGCGTCAGCCCCAGCATTTT. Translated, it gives CSASYRGRQPQHF.

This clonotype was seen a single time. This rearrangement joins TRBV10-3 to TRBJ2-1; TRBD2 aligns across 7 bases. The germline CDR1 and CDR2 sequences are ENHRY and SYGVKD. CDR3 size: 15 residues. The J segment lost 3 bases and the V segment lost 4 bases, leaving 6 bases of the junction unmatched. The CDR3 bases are TGTGCCATCAGTGTCGCTGGGGGGGGCTACAATGAGCAGTTCTTC. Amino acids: CAISVAGGGYNEQFF.

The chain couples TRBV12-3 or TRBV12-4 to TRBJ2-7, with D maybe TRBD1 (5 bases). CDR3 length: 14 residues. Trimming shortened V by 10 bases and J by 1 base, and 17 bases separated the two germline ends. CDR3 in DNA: TGTGCCACCCTGCTTTGGGGCTCGTCCTACGAGCAGTACGTC. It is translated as CATLLWGSSYEQYV.

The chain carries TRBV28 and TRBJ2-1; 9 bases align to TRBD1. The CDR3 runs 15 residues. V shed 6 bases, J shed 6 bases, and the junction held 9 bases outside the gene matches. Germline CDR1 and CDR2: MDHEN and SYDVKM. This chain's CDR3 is CASRLDRGFSNEQFF. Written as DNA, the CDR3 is TGTGCCAGCAGGCTGGACAGGGGTTTCTCCAATGAGCAGTTCTTC.

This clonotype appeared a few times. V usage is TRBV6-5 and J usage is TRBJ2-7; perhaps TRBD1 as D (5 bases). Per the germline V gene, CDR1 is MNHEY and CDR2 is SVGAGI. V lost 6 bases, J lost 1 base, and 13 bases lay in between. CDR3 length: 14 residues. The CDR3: CASSPDSKSYEQYV. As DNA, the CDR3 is TGTGCCAGCAGCCCCGACAGCAAGTCCTACGAGCAGTACGTC.

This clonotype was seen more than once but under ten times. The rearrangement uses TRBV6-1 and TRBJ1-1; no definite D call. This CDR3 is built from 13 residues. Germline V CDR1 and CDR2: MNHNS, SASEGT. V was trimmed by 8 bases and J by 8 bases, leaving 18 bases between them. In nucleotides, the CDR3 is TGTGCCAGCCCCCCGAGAGGGAACGCCGAAGCTTTCTTT. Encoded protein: CASPPRGNAEAFF.

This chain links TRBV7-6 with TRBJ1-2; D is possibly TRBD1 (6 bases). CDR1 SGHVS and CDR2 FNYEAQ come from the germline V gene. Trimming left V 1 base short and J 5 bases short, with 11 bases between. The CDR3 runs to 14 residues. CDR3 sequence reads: CASSLETGLYGYTF. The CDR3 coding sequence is TGTGCCAGCAGCTTAGAAACAGGGTTGTATGGCTACACCTTC.

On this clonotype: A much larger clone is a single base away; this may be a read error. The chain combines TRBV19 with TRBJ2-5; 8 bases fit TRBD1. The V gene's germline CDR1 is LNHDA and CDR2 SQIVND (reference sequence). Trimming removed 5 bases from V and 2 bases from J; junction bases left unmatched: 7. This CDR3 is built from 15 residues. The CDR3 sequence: CASSVLGQEQETQYF. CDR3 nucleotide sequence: TGTGCCAGTAGTGTCCTGGGACAGGAACAAGAGACCCAGTACTTC.

The CDR3 coding sequence is TGTGCCAGCAGTGAAGGGCAGGGAGGAGACATTCAGTACTTC. This gives the protein CASSEGQGGDIQYF. J is TRBJ2-4 and V is TRBV6-2 or TRBV6-3, with D possibly matching TRBD2 (6 bases). This CDR3 has 14 amino acids. V lost 5 bases and J lost 8, with 16 bases in between. Germline V CDR1 and CDR2: MNHEY, SVGEGT.

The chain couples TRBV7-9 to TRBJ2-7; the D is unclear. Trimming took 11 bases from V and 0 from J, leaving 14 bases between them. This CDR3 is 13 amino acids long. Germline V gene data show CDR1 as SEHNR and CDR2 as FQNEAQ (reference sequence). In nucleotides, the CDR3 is TGTGCCTTGACAAGCGCTAGCTCCTACGAGCAGTACGTC. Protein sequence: CALTSASSYEQYV.

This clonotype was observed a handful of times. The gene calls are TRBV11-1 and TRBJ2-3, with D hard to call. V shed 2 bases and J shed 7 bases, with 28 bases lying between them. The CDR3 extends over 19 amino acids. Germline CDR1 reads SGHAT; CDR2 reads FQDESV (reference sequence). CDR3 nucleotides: TGTGCCAGCAGCTTAACCCGCAGGACGGACCTTTTTATTGGGAATACGCAGTATTTT. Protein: CASSLTRRTDLFIGNTQYF.